This entry lists 24 T cell receptor beta chains sequenced from one sample in a study of T cell responses to AZD1222 COVID-19 vaccine. Here immunoSEQ multiplex PCR was the method, and the copy in TCRdb shows in-frame clones only, minus some. The sample comprises approximately 150,000 clones, about nine tenths of which are singletons, and roughly 1.2% rests with the top ten. The sample was peripheral blood, taken 28 days after the second AZD1222 dose. The receptor source for this set is an adult who received the AZD1222 COVID-19 vaccine.

The chain has TRBV3-1 (or the pseudogene TRBV3-2) and TRBJ2-7, with D unclear. V was clipped by 5 bases and J by 5 bases, with 13 bases between them. CDR1 is LGHDT and CDR2 is YNNKEL in the germline V gene (reference sequence). This CDR3 comprises 13 residues. DNA for the CDR3: TGTGCCAGCAGCGAGCCAGTTGCGGACGAGCAGTACTTC. Translating it yields CASSEPVADEQYF.

This clone appeared once. V and J are TRBV7-2 and TRBJ1-2, with D maybe TRBD1 (5 bases). The CDR3 is 14 amino acids. Trimming pared 5 bases from V and 1 base from J, leaving 11 bases between. Per the germline V gene, CDR1 is SGHTA and CDR2 is FQGNSA. The CDR3 spells CASSRSGINYGYTF. The DNA for the CDR3 is TGTGCCAGCAGCCGGTCAGGGATTAACTATGGCTACACCTTC.

This chain links TRBV5-4 with TRBJ1-1, with D hard to call. V lost 4 bases, J lost 1 base, and 2 bases lay in between. The CDR3 runs 11 residues. Germline lookup yields CDR1 SGHNT and CDR2 YYREEE (reference sequence). This CDR3 reads CASSTNTEAFF. As DNA, the CDR3 is TGTGCCAGCAGCACGAACACTGAAGCTTTCTTT.

The V and J genes are TRBV12-3 or TRBV12-4 and TRBJ2-5, with D possibly being TRBD1 or TRBD2 (5 bases each). The CDR3 length is 13 residues. V shed 6 bases and J shed 5 bases, with 13 bases lying between them. CDR3 region: CASSGTAGETQYF. In nucleotides, the CDR3 is TGTGCCAGCAGCGGGACGGCTGGGGAGACCCAGTACTTC.

This chain uses TRBV7-6 with TRBJ1-3; possible D gene TRBD1, 6 bases. The CDR3 covers 14 residues. CDR1 and CDR2 (germline): SGHVS, FNYEAQ. Between the trimmed V and J ends, which lost 2 bases and 4 bases, there was a span of 9 bases. CDR3 DNA: TGTGCCAGCAGCTTAAGGACAGCGGGAAACACCATATATTTT. It codes for CASSLRTAGNTIYF.

V gene TRBV2 combines with J gene TRBJ2-7; 10 nucleotides line up with TRBD1. Germline CDR1 and CDR2: SNHLY and FYNNEI. V gave up 6 bases and J gave up 2 bases; unmatched junction bases: 7. The CDR3 has 15 residues. CDR3 DNA sequence: TGTGCCAGCAGGATGACAGGGGGCAGCCCCTACGAGCAGTACTTC. Translation: CASRMTGGSPYEQYF.

The J gene is TRBJ2-5, the V gene TRBV18, with 9 positions matching TRBD2. CDR3 length: 15 amino acids. Germline V gives CDR1 KGHSH, CDR2 LQKENI. The trim removed 3 bases at V and 2 bases at J, leaving 4 bases unmatched. This CDR3 reads CASSPLAGEQETQYF. DNA of the CDR3: TGTGCCAGCTCACCGTTAGCGGGAGAGCAAGAGACCCAGTACTTC. Variable domain in full (rest from reference TRBV18 and TRBJ2-5): NAGVMQNPRHLVRRRGQEARLRCSPMKGHSHVYWYRQLPEEGLKFMVYLQKENIIDESGMPKERFSAEFPKEGPSILRIQQVVRGDSAAYFCASSPLAGEQETQYFGPGTRLLVL.

This clone has just one count. CDR3 DNA sequence: TGTGCCAGCAGGACCACCGCAGGGGCTGGCACTGAAGCTTTCTTT. Translating it yields CASRTTAGAGTEAFF. The chain has TRBV6-4 and TRBJ1-1; D perhaps matches TRBD1 (6 bases). This CDR3 region has 15 residues. Deletions cut 6 bases from V and 4 bases from J, with 18 bases between. Germline V CDR1 and CDR2: MRHNA, SNTAGT.

To note about this clone: One end of the junction does not line up with germline, which may come from a read error. The chain employs TRBV5-1 and TRBJ2-2; D not certain. The CDR3 consists of 14 residues. The germline V gene has CDR1 SGHRS and CDR2 YFSETQ. The CDR3 DNA follows: TGCGCCAGCACCTTGGTAGGGAACACCGGGGAGCTGTTTTTT. Protein: CASTLVGNTGELFF.

The chain employs TRBV15 and TRBJ2-5; no reliable D call. Between the trimmed V and J ends, which lost 0 bases and 4 bases, there was a span of 6 bases. The CDR3 is 13 residues long. CDR1 is LNHNV, CDR2 YYDKDF, per germline (reference sequence). CDR3 nucleotide sequence: TGTGCCACCAGCAGAGATCCGGTAGAGACCCAGTACTTC. Translated: CATSRDPVETQYF.

The chain has TRBV4-2 and TRBJ1-3, with TRBD1 matching 9 bases. This CDR3 contains 18 residues. Germline V gene sequence: CDR1 LGHNA, CDR2 YNFKEQ. J lost 0 bases, V lost 4 bases, and 10 bases had no gene match. CDR3 sequence (DNA): TGTGCCAGCAGCCGAGGACAGGGGCCTTACTTCTCTGGAAACACCATATATTTT. Translation gives CASSRGQGPYFSGNTIYF.

The V and J genes are TRBV5-4 and TRBJ2-7; D gene ambiguous. CDR1 and CDR2 from the germline V gene are SGHNT and YYREEE (reference sequence). The ends were cut back, 4 bases at V and 4 bases at J, with 12 bases in the middle. The CDR3 sequence is 13 residues long. CDR3 coding DNA: TGTGCCAGCAGCCGCCAACTTAATTACGAGCAGTACTTC. Amino acid sequence: CASSRQLNYEQYF.

The gene calls are TRBV23-1 and TRBJ2-3; D possibly uses TRBD1 or TRBD2 (6 bases each). Being an ORF, TRBV23-1 has a function that is uncertain. This CDR3 has 18 amino acids. Trimming pared 0 bases from V and 1 base from J, leaving 17 bases between. The CDR3 nucleotides read TGCGCCAGCAGTCAATCTACCTCTAAGGGGGGCCGCACAGATACGCAGTATTTT. Its protein product is CASSQSTSKGGRTDTQYF.

V gene TRBV5-4 combines with J gene TRBJ1-5, with D perhaps TRBD1 (5 bases). CDR1 and CDR2 from the germline V gene are SGHNT and YYREEE (reference sequence). CDR3 length: 14 residues. Trimming took 2 bases from V and 7 from J, leaving 13 bases between them. CDR3 amino acids: CASSFGGGGQPQHF. Written as DNA, the CDR3 is TGTGCCAGCAGCTTCGGGGGGGGAGGGCAGCCCCAGCATTTT. The entire variable domain, with the rest obtained from reference TRBV5-4 and TRBJ1-5, is as follows: ETGVTQSPTHLIKTRGQQVTLRCSSQSGHNTVSWYQQALGQGPQFIFQYYREEENGRGNFPPRFSGLQFPNYSSELNVNALELDDSALYLCASSFGGGGQPQHFGDGTRLSIL.

This clone was counted a single time. The chain couples TRBV10-3 to TRBJ2-7; D not resolved. V lost 0 bases and J 1 base, leaving 10 bases between the germline ends. The CDR3 extends over 15 amino acids. Germline assignment: CDR1 ENHRY and CDR2 SYGVKD. The CDR3 region is CAISESIGNSYEQYF. The CDR3 nucleotides read TGTGCCATCAGTGAGTCAATTGGCAATTCCTACGAGCAGTACTTC.

The rearrangement joins TRBV15 to TRBJ2-7; D remains ambiguous. The CDR3 loop spans 16 amino acids. Germline CDR1 LNHNV, CDR2 YYDKDF (reference sequence). V lost 4 bases and J 2 bases, leaving 18 bases between the germline ends. CDR3 amino acids: CATSTHSKLNPYEQYF. The CDR3 DNA is TGTGCCACCAGCACACATTCGAAGCTTAATCCCTACGAGCAGTACTTC.

The V gene is TRBV28, the J gene TRBJ1-2; perhaps TRBD1 as D (5 bases). In germline, CDR1 is MDHEN, CDR2 SYDVKM. V was trimmed by 9 bases and J by 8 bases, leaving 13 bases between them. CDR3 length: 11 residues. Here the CDR3 reads CASSTVRGYTF. DNA for the CDR3: TGTGCCAGTTCGACAGTACGGGGCTACACCTTC.

This chain uses TRBV12-5 with TRBJ2-7; 9 bases fit TRBD1. V was pared by 5 bases and J by 0 bases, with 5 bases of the junction left unmatched. CDR3 length equals 15 residues. The germline gives CDR1 LGHNT, CDR2 FRNRAP. CDR3 DNA sequence: TGTGCTAGTGGTCCCGGACAGGGGACCTCCTACGAGCAGTACTTC. Protein product: CASGPGQGTSYEQYF.

This chain joins TRBV5-5 and TRBJ2-1, with unresolved D. The CDR3 consists of 13 residues. Trimming removed 0 bases from V and 6 bases from J, with 7 bases in between. Per the germline V gene, CDR1 is SGHKS and CDR2 is YYEKEE (reference sequence). CDR3 sequence reads: CASSLVSGNEQFF. DNA of the CDR3: TGTGCCAGCAGCTTGGTATCCGGCAATGAGCAGTTCTTC.

Here the CDR3 DNA reads TGTGCCAGCAGCTTAAACGTTTTCCAGAACACTGAAGCTTTCTTT. Translated, it gives CASSLNVFQNTEAFF. The rearrangement joins TRBV5-5 to TRBJ1-1; no clear D gene. V was cut by 2 bases and J by 1 base, with 12 bases left in between. Germline V gene data show CDR1 as SGHKS and CDR2 as YYEKEE (reference sequence). The CDR3 loop spans 15 amino acids.

This rearrangement joins TRBV19 to TRBJ1-5, with D possibly matching TRBD1 (6 bases). The CDR3 spans 11 residues. Germline V gives CDR1 LNHDA, CDR2 SQIVND (reference sequence). The ends were cut back, 5 bases at V and 9 bases at J, with 8 bases in the middle. This CDR3 is CASSEGGPQHF. DNA for the CDR3: TGTGCCAGTAGTGAGGGGGGGCCCCAGCATTTT.

This chain links TRBV7-3 with TRBJ1-1; D ambiguous. Trimming pared 5 bases from V and 5 bases from J, leaving 18 bases between. The CDR3 consists of 15 residues. From germline, CDR1 is SGHTA and CDR2 FQGTGA. CDR3 sequence: CASSPIGGRDTEAFF. The CDR3, as DNA: TGTGCCAGCAGCCCTATTGGAGGGCGAGATACTGAAGCTTTCTTT.

The rearrangement links TRBV5-1 to TRBJ1-6; D gene ambiguous. The CDR3 contains 16 residues. CDR1 is SGHRS and CDR2 is YFSETQ in the germline V gene. V was shortened by 2 bases and J by 0 bases, with 9 bases between the two germline ends. The CDR3 DNA is TGCGCCAGCAGCTTCCAGGTTAGCTCCTATAATTCACCCCTCCACTTT. Translation: CASSFQVSSYNSPLHF.

This chain links TRBV5-1 with TRBJ2-7; the D is unclear. The germline V and J ends were trimmed by 4 bases and 5 bases, with 10 bases remaining between them. This CDR3 has 12 residues. Looked up from germline, CDR1 is SGHRS and CDR2 is YFSETQ. In nucleotides, the CDR3 is TGCGCCAGCAGCACGGAGCCCCACGAGCAGTACTTC. Translation gives CASSTEPHEQYF.